These 8 T cell receptor beta chains originate from one sample sequenced in a study of shared clonotypes between healthy human individuals. Repertoires were generated with immunoSEQ multiplex PCR, while TCRdb's copy carries only in-frame clones and drops some. In the table there are 740,000 or so clones, around 73% of which are singletons. The sequencing sample was made of memory CD4+ T cells sorted from blood. Subset given: CD45RA-negative fraction. These receptor sequences come from a woman under 40 in good health.

In this sample, this clone turned up a few times. The rearrangement links TRBV4-2 to TRBJ2-7; 7 nucleotides align to TRBD2. CDR3 size: 16 residues. The V segment lost 4 bases and the J segment 2 bases; nucleotides outside the gene matches: 11. Germline V gene lookup returns CDR1 LGHNA and CDR2 YNFKEQ. CDR3 DNA sequence: TGTGCCAGCAGCCCAACAAGCGGGGACGGGGCCTACGAGCAGTACTTC. Translated: CASSPTSGDGAYEQYF.

This clone was seen at least ten times. This chain connects TRBV4-2 to TRBJ2-5; 13 positions match TRBD2. Unmatched junction bases numbered 1, after V lost 1 base and J lost 2 bases. Germline V lookup: CDR1 LGHNA, CDR2 YNFKEQ. The CDR3 extends over 16 amino acids. This CDR3 is CASSQGTSGRQETQYF. CDR3 bases: TGTGCCAGCAGCCAAGGGACTAGCGGGAGACAAGAGACCCAGTACTTC.

This clone was recorded once. The rearrangement uses TRBV7-2 and TRBJ2-2; D remains ambiguous. CDR3 length: 15 residues. Trimming left V 5 bases short and J 3 bases short, with 13 bases between. Germline CDR1 is SGHTA and CDR2 is FQGNSA. The CDR3 DNA follows: TGTGCCAGCAGCCCAACAAGGGATCACACCGGGGAGCTGTTTTTT. Translating it yields CASSPTRDHTGELFF.

The chain couples TRBV6-5 to TRBJ2-7; D may be TRBD1 (5 bases). Germline CDR1 and CDR2: MNHEY and SVGAGI. The CDR3 loop spans 13 amino acids. The V and J ends lost 3 bases and 5 bases respectively, with 11 bases between them. CDR3 loop: CASSYGRVNEQYF. CDR3 nucleotides: TGTGCCAGCAGTTATGGCAGGGTCAACGAGCAGTACTTC.

V usage is TRBV28 and J usage is TRBJ2-2; D is uncertain. Between the trimmed V and J ends, which lost 8 bases and 5 bases, there was a span of 15 bases. This CDR3 is built from 14 residues. Germline loops: CDR1 MDHEN, CDR2 SYDVKM. CDR3 in DNA: TGTGCCAGCCGGGTTGCGGATAAGACCGGGGAGCTGTTTTTT. This codes for CASRVADKTGELFF. The full variable domain, rest sourced from reference TRBV28 and TRBJ2-2, is DVKVTQSSRYLVKRTGEKVFLECVQDMDHENMFWYRQDPGLGLRLIYFSYDVKMKEKGDIPEGYSVSREKKERFSLILESASTNQTSMYLCASRVADKTGELFFGEGSRLTVL.

This sequence joins TRBV27 and TRBJ2-1; 7 bases line up with TRBD1. The V and J ends lost 6 bases and 0 bases, in that order; junction bases with no gene match: 8. Per the germline V gene, CDR1 is MNHEY and CDR2 is SMNVEV (reference sequence). CDR3 length equals 16 residues. The CDR3 DNA is TGTGCCAGCAGACCTTTACAGGGGCCCTCCTACAATGAGCAGTTCTTC. It specifies CASRPLQGPSYNEQFF.

The chain links TRBV5-1 to TRBJ2-2; TRBD2 might be the D (5 bases). Germline V gene lookup returns CDR1 SGHRS and CDR2 YFSETQ. The CDR3 is 14 residues long. Deletions cut 4 bases from V and 4 bases from J, with 11 bases between. The CDR3 reads CASSPLGVTGELFF. The CDR3 DNA is TGCGCCAGCAGCCCCTTGGGAGTCACCGGGGAGCTGTTTTTT.

The CDR3, as DNA: TGTGCCAGCAGCACCCCTGGGGCCAACGTCCTGACTTTC. Amino acid sequence: CASSTPGANVLTF. The V call is TRBV7-2, the J call TRBJ2-6, with no clear D. The CDR3 spans 13 residues. Germline-derived CDR1 and CDR2 are SGHTA and FQGNSA. Between the trimmed V and J ends, which lost 5 bases and 2 bases, there was a span of 4 bases.